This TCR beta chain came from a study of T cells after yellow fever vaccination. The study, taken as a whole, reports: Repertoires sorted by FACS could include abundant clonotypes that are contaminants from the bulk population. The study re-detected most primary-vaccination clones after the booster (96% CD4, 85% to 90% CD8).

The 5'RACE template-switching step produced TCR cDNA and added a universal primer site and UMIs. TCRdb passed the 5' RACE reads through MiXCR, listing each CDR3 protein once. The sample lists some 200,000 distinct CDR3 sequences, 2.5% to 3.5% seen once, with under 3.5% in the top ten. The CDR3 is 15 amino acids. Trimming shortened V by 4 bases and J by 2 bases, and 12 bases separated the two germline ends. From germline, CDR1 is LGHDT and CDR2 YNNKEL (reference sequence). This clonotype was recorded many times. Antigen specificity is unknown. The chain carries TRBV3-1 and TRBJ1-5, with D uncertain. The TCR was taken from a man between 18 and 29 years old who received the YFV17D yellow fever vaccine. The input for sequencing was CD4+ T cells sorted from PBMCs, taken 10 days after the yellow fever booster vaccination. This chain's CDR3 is CASSLSKRGNQPQHF. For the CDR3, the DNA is TGTGCCAGCAGCCTAAGTAAACGTGGCAATCAGCCCCAGCATTTT.